This T cell receptor (beta chain) is from a study of cytotoxic CD8 clonotypes in ibrutinib-treated CLL (dated by TCRdb to about 2021). Some background on the complete study: The cohort was composed of around twelve relapsed/refractory and about 16 treatment-naive patients; IGHV unmutated status was identified in fewer than 18 patients. Responses were partial in about 25 patients and complete in 2; after median around 66 months follow-up, about 15 stayed in remission and roughly twelve progressed. The response samples were drawn at a median of roughly eleven months into treatment, with a range of about 6 to 40 months. An average of 255,043 productive templates and 94,082 productive rearrangements was obtained per sample. Longitudinal samples were obtainable from about 30% of the roughly 90 participants in the trial. Cryopreserved peripheral blood mononuclear cells were collected at three points: before therapy, at response, and at either sustained remission or disease progression. Patients were still on ibrutinib when every remission and progressive disease sample was collected.

Unmatched junction bases come to 16, with V trimmed by 5 bases and J by 8 bases. The CDR3 starts with the cysteine, ends with the phenylalanine, and has 17 residues. Kept here is only the CDR3 DNA, which spans 51 bases and is read in frame from base 1. The germline V gene provides CDR1 KGHSH and CDR2 LQKENI. This clone was recorded a few times. Its specific antigen is unknown. No per-base quality is available; no much larger clone lies one base away. What the time point label conveys for this sample: less than 30 months on ibrutinib. For TCR beta library preparation, approximately 2.2 micrograms of genomic DNA were isolated from cryopreserved PBMCs. Longitudinal blood samples from CLL patients receiving ibrutinib monotherapy were subjected to high-throughput TCR beta sequencing. The patients took part in an open-label, single-center phase 2 trial of ibrutinib monotherapy. Each clonotype received, on average, 10x coverage in deep resolution sequencing performed on a MiSeq, where the target depth lay between 1 in 1 million and 1 in 200,000 T cells. The immunoSEQ hsTCRB Kit was used to generate the TCR beta libraries. The original pipeline was this. The data were analyzed with ImmunoSEQ Analyzer and ImmunoSEQ Data Assistant, and V, D and J gene assignments followed IMGT definitions. Clonality, which ranges from 0 to 1, was calculated as one minus the normalized Shannon entropy of productive rearrangement frequencies. Public clonotype analysis was restricted to overrepresented clonotypes comprising at least 0.05% of each patient's repertoire. Repertoires from roughly 13 age-matched healthy donors in immuneACCESS were used as clonality controls. Entries here come from immuneACCESS through TCRdb and include only in-frame sequences with V and J called. Some clones fail to appear in such tables; in the studies checked, an unresolved V gene covers under half of the shortfall, and the cause of the remainder is unknown. The V and J calls and the clone size are those of that table, but D and trimming were determined from the DNA. The sample contains over 95,000 clones, approximately 58% of them found a single time. Roughly 35% of the sample belongs to the ten largest clones.

Study-level results and caveats: Sampling times were not matched between patients in sustained remission and patients whose disease was progressing, and lymph node repertoires were not examined. An increase in clonality was observed at ibrutinib response, with clonality remaining stable during sustained remission and falling back toward baseline at progression. At baseline, clonality was higher than in age-matched healthy donors and showed a strong correlation with circulating CD8+ T-cell counts. Public clonotypes were rare and either contracted or stayed stable during treatment, and the rise in clonality at ibrutinib response reflected the expansion of private clonotypes.

The TCR sequence derives from a human donor with chronic lymphocytic leukemia. The chain is assembled from TRBV18 and TRBJ2-1, with TRBD2 matching 9 junction bases. Sequencing used PBMCs, obtained after 24 months of ibrutinib treatment. CDR3 loop: CASSSGTGGGAGDEQFF. The sequenced DNA is TGTGCCAGCTCATCAGGGACTGGCGGGGGGGCCGGAGATGAGCAGTTCTTC. Outside the CDR3, residues come from the reference TRBV18 and TRBJ2-1 proteins, so the full variable domain is: NAGVMQNPRHLVRRRGQEARLRCSPMKGHSHVYWYRQLPEEGLKFMVYLQKENIIDESGMPKERFSAEFPKEGPSILRIQQVVRGDSAAYFCASSSGTGGGAGDEQFFGPGTRLTVL.